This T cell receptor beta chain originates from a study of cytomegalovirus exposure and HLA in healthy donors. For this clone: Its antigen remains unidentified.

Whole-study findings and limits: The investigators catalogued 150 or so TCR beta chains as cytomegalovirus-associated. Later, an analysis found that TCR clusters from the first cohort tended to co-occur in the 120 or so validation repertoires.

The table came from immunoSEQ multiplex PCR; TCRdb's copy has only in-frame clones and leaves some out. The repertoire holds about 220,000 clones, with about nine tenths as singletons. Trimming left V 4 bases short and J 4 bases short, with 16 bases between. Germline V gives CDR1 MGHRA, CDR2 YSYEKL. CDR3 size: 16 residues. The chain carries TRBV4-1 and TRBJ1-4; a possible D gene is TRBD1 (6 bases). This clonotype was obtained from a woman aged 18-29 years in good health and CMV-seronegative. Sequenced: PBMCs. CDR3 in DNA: TGCGCCAGCAGCCGAGAACAGGGAGGGGGTAATGAAAAACTGTTTTTT. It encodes CASSREQGGGNEKLFF.